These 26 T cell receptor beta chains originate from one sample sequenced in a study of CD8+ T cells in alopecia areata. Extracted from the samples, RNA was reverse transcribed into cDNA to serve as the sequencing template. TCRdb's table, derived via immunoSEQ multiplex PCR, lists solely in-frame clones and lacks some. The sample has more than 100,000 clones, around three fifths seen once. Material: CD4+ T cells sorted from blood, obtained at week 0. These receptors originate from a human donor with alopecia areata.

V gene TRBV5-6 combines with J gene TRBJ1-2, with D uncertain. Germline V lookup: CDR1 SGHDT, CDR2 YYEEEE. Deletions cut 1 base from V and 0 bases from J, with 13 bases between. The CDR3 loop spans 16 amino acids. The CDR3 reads CASSLFDRTSNYGYTF. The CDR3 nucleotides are TGTGCCAGCAGCTTGTTTGACCGTACCTCTAACTATGGCTACACCTTC. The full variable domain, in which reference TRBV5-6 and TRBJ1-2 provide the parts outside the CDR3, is DAGVTQSPTHLIKTRGQQVTLRCSPKSGHDTVSWYQQALGQGPQFIFQYYEEEERQRGNFPDRFSGHQFPNYSSELNVNALLLGDSALYLCASSLFDRTSNYGYTFGSGTRLTVV.

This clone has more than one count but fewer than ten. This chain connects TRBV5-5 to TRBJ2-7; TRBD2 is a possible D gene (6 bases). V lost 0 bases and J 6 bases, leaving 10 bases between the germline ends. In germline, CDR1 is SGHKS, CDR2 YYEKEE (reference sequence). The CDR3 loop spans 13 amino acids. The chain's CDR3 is CASSLEQEGEQYF. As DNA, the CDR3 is TGTGCCAGCAGCTTGGAACAGGAGGGCGAGCAGTACTTC.

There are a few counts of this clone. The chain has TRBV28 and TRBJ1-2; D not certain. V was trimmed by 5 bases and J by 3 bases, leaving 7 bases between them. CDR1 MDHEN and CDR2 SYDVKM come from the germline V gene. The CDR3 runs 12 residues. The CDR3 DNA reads TGTGCCAGCAGTATGGAAGACTATGGCTACACCTTC. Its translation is CASSMEDYGYTF.

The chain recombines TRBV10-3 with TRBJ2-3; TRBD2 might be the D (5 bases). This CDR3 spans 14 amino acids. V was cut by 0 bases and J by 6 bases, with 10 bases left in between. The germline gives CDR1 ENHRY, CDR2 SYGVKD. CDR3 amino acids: CAISESEREDTQYF. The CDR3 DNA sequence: TGTGCCATCAGTGAGTCGGAAAGGGAGGATACGCAGTATTTT.

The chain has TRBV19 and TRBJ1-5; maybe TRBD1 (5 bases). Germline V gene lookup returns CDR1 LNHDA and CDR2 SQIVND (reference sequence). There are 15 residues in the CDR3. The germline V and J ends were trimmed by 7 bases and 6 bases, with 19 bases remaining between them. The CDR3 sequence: CASTHLGQGSQPQHF. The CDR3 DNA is TGTGCCAGTACCCACCTCGGGCAGGGTAGTCAGCCCCAGCATTTT. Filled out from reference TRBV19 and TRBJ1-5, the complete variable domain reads DGGITQSPKYLFRKEGQNVTLSCEQNLNHDAMYWYRQDPGQGLRLIYYSQIVNDFQKGDIAEGYSVSREKKESFPLTVTSAQKNPTAFYLCASTHLGQGSQPQHFGDGTRLSIL.

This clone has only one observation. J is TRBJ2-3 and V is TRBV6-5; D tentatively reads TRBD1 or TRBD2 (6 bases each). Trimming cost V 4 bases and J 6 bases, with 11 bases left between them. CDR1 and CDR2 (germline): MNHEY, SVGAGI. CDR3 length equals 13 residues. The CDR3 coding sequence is TGTGCCAGCAGTTGGGGGGCGACGGATACGCAGTATTTT. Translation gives CASSWGATDTQYF.

The CDR3 protein is CASSRGTGKDYEQYF. DNA for the CDR3: TGTGCCAGCAGCCGCGGGACAGGGAAGGACTACGAGCAGTACTTC. The chain employs TRBV2 and TRBJ2-7; 9 positions agree with TRBD1. Germline trimming cut 6 bases from V and 3 bases from J; bases unmatched to any gene: 9. The CDR3 loop spans 15 amino acids. The germline V gene encodes CDR1 SNHLY and CDR2 FYNNEI.

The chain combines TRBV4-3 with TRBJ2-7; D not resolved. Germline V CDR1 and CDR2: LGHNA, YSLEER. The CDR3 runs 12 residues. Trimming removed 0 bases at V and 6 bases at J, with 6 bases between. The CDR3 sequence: CASSQDGREQYF. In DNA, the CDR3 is TGCGCCAGCAGCCAAGACGGTCGCGAGCAGTACTTC.

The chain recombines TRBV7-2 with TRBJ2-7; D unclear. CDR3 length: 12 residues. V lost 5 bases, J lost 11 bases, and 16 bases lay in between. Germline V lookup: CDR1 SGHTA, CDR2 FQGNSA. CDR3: CASSHNPSPKYF. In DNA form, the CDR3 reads TGTGCCAGCAGCCACAACCCCAGTCCCAAGTACTTC.

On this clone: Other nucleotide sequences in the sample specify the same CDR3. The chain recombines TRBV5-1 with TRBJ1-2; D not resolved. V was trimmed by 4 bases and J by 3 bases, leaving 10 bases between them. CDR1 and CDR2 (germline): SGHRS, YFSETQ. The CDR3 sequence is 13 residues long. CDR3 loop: CASSLDWDYGYTF. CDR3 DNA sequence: TGCGCCAGCAGCCTGGATTGGGACTATGGCTACACCTTC. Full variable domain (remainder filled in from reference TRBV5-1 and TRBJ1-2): KAGVTQTPRYLIKTRGQQVTLSCSPISGHRSVSWYQQTPGQGLQFLFEYFSETQRNKGNFPGRFSGRQFSNSRSEMNVSTLELGDSALYLCASSLDWDYGYTFGSGTRLTVV.

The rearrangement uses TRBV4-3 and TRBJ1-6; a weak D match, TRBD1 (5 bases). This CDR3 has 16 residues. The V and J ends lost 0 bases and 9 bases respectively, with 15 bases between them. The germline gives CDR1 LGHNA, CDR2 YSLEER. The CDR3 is CASSQDLQGGISPLHF. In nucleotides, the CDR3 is TGCGCCAGCAGCCAAGATCTTCAGGGCGGGATTTCACCCCTCCACTTT.

This CDR3 reads CAWSASLNTEAFF. CDR3 sequence (DNA): TGTGCCTGGAGCGCGAGTCTGAACACTGAAGCTTTCTTT. The V call is TRBV30, the J call TRBJ1-1; no firm D call. The CDR3 runs to 13 residues. The V gene lost 3 bases and the J gene lost 0 bases, with 8 bases spanning the gap. The germline gives CDR1 GTSNPN, CDR2 SVGIG (reference sequence).

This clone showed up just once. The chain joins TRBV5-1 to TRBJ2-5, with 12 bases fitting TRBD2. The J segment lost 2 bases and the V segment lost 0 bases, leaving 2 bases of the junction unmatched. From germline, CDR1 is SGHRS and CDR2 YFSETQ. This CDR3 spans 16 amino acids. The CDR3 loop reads CASSLVLAGGQETQYF. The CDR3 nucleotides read TGCGCCAGCAGCTTGGTACTAGCGGGGGGACAAGAGACCCAGTACTTC.

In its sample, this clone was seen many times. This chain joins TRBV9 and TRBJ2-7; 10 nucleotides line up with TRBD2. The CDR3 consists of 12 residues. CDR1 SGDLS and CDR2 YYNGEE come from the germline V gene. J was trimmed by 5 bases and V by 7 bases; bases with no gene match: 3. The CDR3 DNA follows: TGTGCCAGCGGGACTAGCGTCAACGAGCAGTACTTC. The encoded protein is CASGTSVNEQYF. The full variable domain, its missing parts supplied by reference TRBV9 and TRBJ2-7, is DSGVTQTPKHLITATGQRVTLRCSPRSGDLSVYWYQQSLDQGLQFLIQYYNGEERAKGNILERFSAQQFPDLHSELNLSSLELGDSALYFCASGTSVNEQYFGPGTRLTVT.

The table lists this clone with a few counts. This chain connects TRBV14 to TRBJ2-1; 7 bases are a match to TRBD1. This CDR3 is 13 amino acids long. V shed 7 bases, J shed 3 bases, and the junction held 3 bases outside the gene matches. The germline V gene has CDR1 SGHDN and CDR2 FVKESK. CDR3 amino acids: CASMGQYYNEQFF. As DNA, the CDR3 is TGTGCCAGCATGGGACAGTACTACAATGAGCAGTTCTTC.

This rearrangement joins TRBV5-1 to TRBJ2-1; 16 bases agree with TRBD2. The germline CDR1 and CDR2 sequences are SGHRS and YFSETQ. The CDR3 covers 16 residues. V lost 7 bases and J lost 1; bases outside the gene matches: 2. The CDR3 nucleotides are TGCGCCAGCGGGACTAGCGGGAGGGTATCCTACAATGAGCAGTTCTTC. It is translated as CASGTSGRVSYNEQFF.

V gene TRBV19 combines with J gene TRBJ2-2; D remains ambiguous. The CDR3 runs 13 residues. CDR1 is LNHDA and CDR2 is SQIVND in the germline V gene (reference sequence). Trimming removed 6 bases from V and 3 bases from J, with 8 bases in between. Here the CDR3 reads CASRARDTGELFF. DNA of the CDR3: TGTGCCAGTAGGGCACGGGACACCGGGGAGCTGTTTTTT. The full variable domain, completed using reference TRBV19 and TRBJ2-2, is DGGITQSPKYLFRKEGQNVTLSCEQNLNHDAMYWYRQDPGQGLRLIYYSQIVNDFQKGDIAEGYSVSREKKESFPLTVTSAQKNPTAFYLCASRARDTGELFFGEGSRLTVL.

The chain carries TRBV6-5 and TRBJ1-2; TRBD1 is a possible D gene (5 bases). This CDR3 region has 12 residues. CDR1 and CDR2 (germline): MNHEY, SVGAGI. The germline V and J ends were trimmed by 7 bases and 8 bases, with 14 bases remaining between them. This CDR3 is CASTLRGEGYTF. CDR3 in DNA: TGTGCCAGCACCCTCCGAGGGGAGGGCTACACCTTC.

CDR3 residues: CASSASGGGYSNQPQHF. The CDR3 coding sequence is TGTGCCAGCAGTGCATCAGGGGGCGGTTATAGCAATCAGCCCCAGCATTTT. The rearrangement joins TRBV6-1 to TRBJ1-5; 8 bases map to TRBD1. The germline V gene has CDR1 MNHNS and CDR2 SASEGT. J lost 0 bases, V lost 4 bases, and 8 bases had no gene match. This CDR3 has 17 residues.

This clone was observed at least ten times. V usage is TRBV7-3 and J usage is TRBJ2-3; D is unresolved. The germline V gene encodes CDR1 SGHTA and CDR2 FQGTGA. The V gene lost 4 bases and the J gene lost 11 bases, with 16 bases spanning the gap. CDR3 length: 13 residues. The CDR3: CASSSYGETRQYF. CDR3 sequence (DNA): TGTGCCAGCAGCTCCTATGGAGAGACCAGGCAGTATTTT.

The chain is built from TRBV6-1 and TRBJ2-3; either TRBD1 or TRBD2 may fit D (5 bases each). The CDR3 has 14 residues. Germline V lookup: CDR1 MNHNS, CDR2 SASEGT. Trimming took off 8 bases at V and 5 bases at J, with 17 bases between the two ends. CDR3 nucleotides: TGTGCCAGCGGGACGGGCGTCGATTTAGATACGCAGTATTTT. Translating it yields CASGTGVDLDTQYF.

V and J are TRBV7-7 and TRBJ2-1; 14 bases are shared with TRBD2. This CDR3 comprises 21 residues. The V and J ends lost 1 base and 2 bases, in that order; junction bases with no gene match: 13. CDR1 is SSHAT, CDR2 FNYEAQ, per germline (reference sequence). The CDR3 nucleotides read TGTGCCAGCAGCTTAGGCTCTGGGACTAGCGGGGGACCACCGGCCTACAATGAGCAGTTCTTC. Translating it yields CASSLGSGTSGGPPAYNEQFF.

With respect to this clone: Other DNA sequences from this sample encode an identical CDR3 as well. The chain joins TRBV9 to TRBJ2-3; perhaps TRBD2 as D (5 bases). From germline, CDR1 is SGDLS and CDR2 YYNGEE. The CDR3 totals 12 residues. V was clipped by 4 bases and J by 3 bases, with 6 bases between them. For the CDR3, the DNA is TGTGCCAGCAGCCCGGGGACAGATACGCAGTATTTT. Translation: CASSPGTDTQYF.

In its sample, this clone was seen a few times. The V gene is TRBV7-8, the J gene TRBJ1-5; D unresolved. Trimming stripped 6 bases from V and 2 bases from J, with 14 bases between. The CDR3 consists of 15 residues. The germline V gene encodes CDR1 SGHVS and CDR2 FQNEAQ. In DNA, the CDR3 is TGTGCCAGCAGTCGTGACTCGAGGGGCAATCAGCCCCAGCATTTT. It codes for CASSRDSRGNQPQHF. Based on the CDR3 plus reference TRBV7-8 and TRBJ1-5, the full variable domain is GAGVSQSPRYKVAKRGQDVALRCDPISGHVSLFWYQQALGQGPEFLTYFQNEAQLDKSGLPSDRFFAERPEGSVSTLKIQRTQQEDSAVYLCASSRDSRGNQPQHFGDGTRLSIL.

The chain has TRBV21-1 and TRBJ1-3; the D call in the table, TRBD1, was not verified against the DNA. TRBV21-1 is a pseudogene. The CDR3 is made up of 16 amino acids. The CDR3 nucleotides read TGTGCCAGCAGCCCCCACACCAGGGGGCCTGGAAACACCATATATTTT. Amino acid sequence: CASSPHTRGPGNTIYF.

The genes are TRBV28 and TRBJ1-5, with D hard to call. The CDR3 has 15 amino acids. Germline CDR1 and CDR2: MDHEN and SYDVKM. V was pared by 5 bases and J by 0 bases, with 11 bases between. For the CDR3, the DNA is TGTGCCAGCAGTCTTTCAAGGGCTAGCAATCAGCCCCAGCATTTT. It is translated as CASSLSRASNQPQHF.